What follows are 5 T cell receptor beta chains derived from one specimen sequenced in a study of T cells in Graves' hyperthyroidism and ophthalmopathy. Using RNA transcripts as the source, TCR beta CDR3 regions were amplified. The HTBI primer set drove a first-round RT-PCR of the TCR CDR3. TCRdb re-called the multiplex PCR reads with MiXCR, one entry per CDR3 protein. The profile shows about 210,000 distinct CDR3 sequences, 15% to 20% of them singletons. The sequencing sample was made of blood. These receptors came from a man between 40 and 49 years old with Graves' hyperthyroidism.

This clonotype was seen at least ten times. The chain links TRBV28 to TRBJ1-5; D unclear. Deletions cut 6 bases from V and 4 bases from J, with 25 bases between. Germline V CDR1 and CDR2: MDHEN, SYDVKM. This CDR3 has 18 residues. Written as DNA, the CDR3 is TGTGCCAGCAGGGAAGAGCCCCTGGGCTTCCCATCGAATCAGCCCCAGCATTTT. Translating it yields CASREEPLGFPSNQPQHF.

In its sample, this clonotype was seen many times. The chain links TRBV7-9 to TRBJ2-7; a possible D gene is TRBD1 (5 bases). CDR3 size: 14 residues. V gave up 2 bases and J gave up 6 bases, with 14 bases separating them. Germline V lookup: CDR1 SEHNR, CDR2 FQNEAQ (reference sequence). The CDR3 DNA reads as TGTGCCAGCAGCTTAAGGGGTGGGTTGGCCGAGCAGTACTTC. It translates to CASSLRGGLAEQYF. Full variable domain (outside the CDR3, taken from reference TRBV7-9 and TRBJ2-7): DTGVSQNPRHKITKRGQNVTFRCDPISEHNRLYWYRQTLGQGPEFLTYFQNEAQLEKSRLLSDRFSAERPKGSFSTLEIQRTEQGDSAMYLCASSLRGGLAEQYFGPGTRLTVT.

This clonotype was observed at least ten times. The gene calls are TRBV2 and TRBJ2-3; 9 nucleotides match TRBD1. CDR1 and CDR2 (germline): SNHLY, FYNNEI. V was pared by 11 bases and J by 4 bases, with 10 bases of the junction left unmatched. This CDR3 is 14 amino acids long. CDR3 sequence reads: CAGSGQGPADTQYF. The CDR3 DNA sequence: TGTGCCGGATCGGGACAGGGACCGGCAGATACGCAGTATTTT.

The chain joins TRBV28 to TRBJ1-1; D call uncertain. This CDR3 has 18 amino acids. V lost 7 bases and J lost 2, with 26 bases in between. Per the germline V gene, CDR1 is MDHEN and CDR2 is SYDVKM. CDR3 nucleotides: TGTGCCAGCACTCATCTGGGGTCTCCTATCCATCTCAACACTGAAGCTTTCTTT. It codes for CASTHLGSPIHLNTEAFF.

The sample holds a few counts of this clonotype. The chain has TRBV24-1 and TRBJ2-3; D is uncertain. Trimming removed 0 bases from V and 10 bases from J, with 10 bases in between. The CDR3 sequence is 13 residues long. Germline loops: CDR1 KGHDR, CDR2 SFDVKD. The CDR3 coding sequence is TGTGCCACCAGTGATTTGCAGGCTATCTCGCAGTATTTT. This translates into CATSDLQAISQYF.